This is a list of T cell receptor beta chains from one sample in a study of CD8 T cells in ankylosing spondylitis. One entry per CDR3 protein results from TCRdb running MiXCR on the 5' RACE reads. The sample contains some 33,000 distinct CDR3 sequences, 12% to 15% of which appear only once. The sample consisted of blood. The source of these receptors is a male donor with ankylosing spondylitis or in good health (not recorded which). CDR3s include the opening cysteine and the closing phenylalanine or tryptophan. Each record gives: clone size, J gene, V gene, D gene, CDR3 protein, CDR3 DNA. A D gene is named only where the DNA matches it firmly. Clone size, where shown, is once, few, many, or a class for clones that have expanded.

-,TRBJ2-3,TRBV7-7,-,CASSLGLTSTDTQYF,TGTGCTAGCAGCTTAGGCCTTACTAGCACAGATACGCAGTATTTT
many,TRBJ2-3,TRBV7-2,-,CASSARGGTGTDTQYF,TGTGCCAGCAGCGCAAGGGGCGGGACAGGCACAGATACGCAGTATTTT
few,TRBJ2-3,TRBV29-1,-,CSVEGAGVSTDTQYF,TGCAGCGTTGAGGGGGCGGGAGTAAGCACAGATACGCAGTATTTT
-,TRBJ2-4,TRBV7-9,-,CASSLGGVGYF,TGTGCCAGCAGCTTAGGAGGGGTCGGGTACTTC
-,TRBJ2-2,TRBV12-3/TRBV12-4,-,CASSEILSGELFF,TGTGCCAGCAGTGAAATACTTAGCGGGGAGCTGTTTTTT
-,TRBJ2-7,TRBV4-3,-,CASSQDRDGSYEQYF,TGCGCCAGCAGCCAGGACCGGGACGGCTCCTACGAGCAGTACTTC
-,TRBJ2-1,TRBV12-3/TRBV12-4,TRBD2,CASSHSGSGNEQFF,TGTGCCAGCAGCCATAGCGGGAGCGGTAATGAGCAGTTCTTC
few,TRBJ2-7,TRBV28,TRBD2,CASSFLAGGTEQYF,TGTGCCAGCAGTTTTCTAGCGGGAGGAACAGAGCAGTACTTC
-,TRBJ2-2,TRBV21-1,-,CASSGSAGPNTGELFF,TGTGCCAGCAGCGGAAGTGCAGGACCGAATACCGGGGAGCTGTTTTTT
-,TRBJ2-5,TRBV29-1,TRBD1,CSVETGGTETQYF,TGCAGCGTTGAAACAGGGGGAACCGAGACCCAGTACTTC
few,TRBJ1-1,TRBV28,-,CASSLKLAGLTEAFF,TGTGCCAGCAGTTTAAAATTGGCAGGCCTCACTGAAGCTTTCTTT